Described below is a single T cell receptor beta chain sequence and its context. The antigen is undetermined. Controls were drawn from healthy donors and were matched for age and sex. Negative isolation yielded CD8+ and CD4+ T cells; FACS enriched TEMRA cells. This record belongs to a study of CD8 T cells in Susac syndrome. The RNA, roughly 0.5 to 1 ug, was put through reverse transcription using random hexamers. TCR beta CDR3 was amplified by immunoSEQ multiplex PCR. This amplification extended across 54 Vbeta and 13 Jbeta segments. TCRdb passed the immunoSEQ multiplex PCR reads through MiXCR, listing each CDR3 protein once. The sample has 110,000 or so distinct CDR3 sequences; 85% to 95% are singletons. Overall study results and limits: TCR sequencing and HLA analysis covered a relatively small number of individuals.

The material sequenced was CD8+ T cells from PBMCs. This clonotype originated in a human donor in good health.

The CDR3 sequence is CSARDYPNRQGACGELFF. The CDR3 nucleotides read TGCAGTGCTAGAGATTACCCTAATCGACAGGGGGCATGCGGGGAGCTGTTTTTT. This chain links TRBV20-1 with TRBJ2-2; the match to TRBD1 covers 10 bases. Germline V gene lookup returns CDR1 DFQATT and CDR2 SNEGSKA (reference sequence). Losses at the gene ends were 0 bases for V and 7 bases for J; bases not matched to a gene: 14. This CDR3 has 18 amino acids.